This entry features one T cell receptor (beta chain) sequence. This sample is drawn from a study of cytomegalovirus exposure and HLA in healthy donors. Per the germline V gene, CDR1 is LNHDA and CDR2 is SQIVND (reference sequence). The CDR3 is 14 residues long. V was trimmed by 1 base and J by 5 bases, leaving 9 bases between them. Primers included in the PCR were 60 Vbeta and 13 Jbeta primers. Libraries were prepared by immunoSEQ multiplex PCR; TCRdb keeps only in-frame clonotypes and omits some of them. The top ten clones hold less than 1.3% of a sample with approximately 190,000 clones, 87% of them seen once.

The chain uses TRBV19 and TRBJ2-4, with D hard to call. This TCR was recovered from a boy between 2 and 15 years old in good health and CMV-seronegative. Input material: PBMCs. The CDR3, as DNA: TGTGCCAGTAGTATAGTTCAACACCAAAACATTCAGTACTTC. It encodes CASSIVQHQNIQYF.